One and the same sample provided the 15 T cell receptor beta chains below, sequenced in a study of blood T cell repertoires in COVID-19. The protocol was immunoSEQ multiplex PCR, while the TCRdb copy is restricted to in-frame clones and leaves out a portion. The data show 22,000 or so clones, about 90% seen once. The sample was peripheral blood. The source is a human donor in a cohort sampled during active COVID-19.

CDR3 protein: CASSYGNQPQHF. Here the CDR3 DNA reads TGTGCCAGCAGCTATGGCAATCAGCCCCAGCATTTT. The chain couples TRBV12-3 or TRBV12-4 to TRBJ1-5; no definite D call. There are 12 residues in the CDR3. V was pared by 6 bases and J by 2 bases, with 5 bases between.

The chain recombines TRBV2 with TRBJ1-1; the match to TRBD1 covers 12 bases. In germline, CDR1 is SNHLY, CDR2 FYNNEI. J gave up 0 bases and V 2 bases, and 7 bases lay outside the gene matches. The CDR3 loop spans 18 amino acids. For the CDR3, the DNA is TGTGCCAGCAGTGAATGGGGACAGGGGGCGACTTTGAACACTGAAGCTTTCTTT. It specifies CASSEWGQGATLNTEAFF.

J is TRBJ2-1 and V is TRBV7-8, with 14 bases fitting TRBD2. V gave up 5 bases and J gave up 0 bases; unmatched junction bases: 6. The V gene's germline CDR1 is SGHVS and CDR2 FQNEAQ. The CDR3 extends over 18 amino acids. The CDR3 reads CASSRGLAGGHSYNEQFF. The CDR3 coding sequence is TGTGCCAGCAGCCGTGGACTAGCGGGAGGTCACTCCTACAATGAGCAGTTCTTC.

The CDR3 loop reads CSVSPQGPNQPQHF. CDR3 coding DNA: TGCAGCGTTTCCCCGCAGGGTCCAAATCAGCCCCAGCATTTT. The V call is TRBV29-1, the J call TRBJ1-5; tentatively, D is TRBD1 (5 bases). The CDR3 extends over 14 amino acids. The V and J ends lost 5 bases and 4 bases respectively, with 15 bases between them. CDR1 SQVTM and CDR2 ANQGSEA come from the germline V gene.

By share of the sample, this clone is medium-sized. The CDR3: CASTPYIGAPPYEQYF. The CDR3 nucleotides read TGTGCCAGCACCCCCTACATAGGGGCCCCTCCTTACGAGCAGTACTTC. The chain couples TRBV3-1 (or the pseudogene TRBV3-2) to TRBJ2-7, with D possibly matching TRBD1 (5 bases). Germline V gene lookup returns CDR1 LGHDT and CDR2 YNNKEL (reference sequence). This CDR3 is built from 16 residues. The V end lost 7 bases, the J end lost 4 bases, and 23 bases lay between the germline ends.

This clone is medium-sized (0.01 to 0.1%) by share. V and J are TRBV4-3 and TRBJ1-1, with a weak D call TRBD1 (6 bases). CDR1 is LGHNA, CDR2 YSLEER, per germline. Trimming took 6 bases from V and 1 from J, leaving 18 bases between them. CDR3 size: 16 residues. As DNA, the CDR3 is TGCGCCAGCAGGGACAGACACGACACCGCGAACACTGAAGCTTTCTTT. Translation gives CASRDRHDTANTEAFF.

This chain's CDR3 is CASSQSPGNLMNTEAFF. The CDR3 DNA reads TGTGCCAGCTCACAGTCGCCGGGAAATTTGATGAACACTGAAGCTTTCTTT. The chain couples TRBV18 to TRBJ1-1; D call uncertain. Germline values: CDR1 KGHSH, CDR2 LQKENI. With 4 bases removed from V and 0 bases from J, the gap between germline ends came to 18 bases. CDR3 length: 17 residues.

The rearrangement uses TRBV7-2 and TRBJ2-1, with a tentative D call TRBD2 (7 bases). CDR1 is SGHTA, CDR2 FQGNSA, per germline. V was pared by 5 bases and J by 8 bases, with 22 bases between. The CDR3 is made up of 16 amino acids. CDR3 sequence (DNA): TGTGCCAGCAGCCCCCGACGGGGGGCCGCAAGCGATGAGCAGTTCTTC. Translating it yields CASSPRRGAASDEQFF. The full variable domain, rest sourced from reference TRBV7-2 and TRBJ2-1, is GAGVSQSPSNKVTEKGKDVELRCDPISGHTALYWYRQSLGQGLEFLIYFQGNSAPDKSGLPSDRFSAERTGGSVSTLTIQRTQQEDSAVYLCASSPRRGAASDEQFFGPGTRLTVL.

V is TRBV6-2 or TRBV6-3 and J is TRBJ2-7, with D unclear. Germline loops: CDR1 MNHEY, CDR2 SVGEGT. Trimming took 2 bases from V and 2 from J, leaving 7 bases between them. CDR3 length: 13 amino acids. The CDR3 is CASSYPSAYEQYV. The DNA of the CDR3 is TGTGCCAGCAGTTACCCCTCTGCCTACGAGCAGTACGTC.

V usage is TRBV27 and J usage is TRBJ2-6; 7 bases match TRBD1. CDR1 and CDR2 from the germline V gene are MNHEY and SMNVEV (reference sequence). V shed 5 bases and J 0 bases; nucleotides not matched to a gene: 10. The CDR3 runs to 18 residues. The CDR3 region is CASSPRQGTSSGANVLTF. The CDR3 nucleotides are TGTGCCAGCAGTCCGCGACAGGGAACAAGCTCTGGGGCCAACGTCCTGACTTTC.

The V and J genes are TRBV2 and TRBJ2-5, with 7 bases aligning to TRBD1. V trimming: 8 bases; J trimming: 5 bases; junction bases outside the gene matches: 14. The CDR3 extends over 15 amino acids. In germline, CDR1 is SNHLY, CDR2 FYNNEI. The DNA of the CDR3 is TGTGCCAGCGGAAAGGACAGGACGGCAGGGGAGACCCAGTACTTC. Protein: CASGKDRTAGETQYF.

This rearrangement joins TRBV24-1 to TRBJ2-5, with 8 bases matching TRBD1. The CDR3 spans 15 residues. Germline values: CDR1 KGHDR, CDR2 SFDVKD. J was trimmed by 5 bases and V by 3 bases; bases with no gene match: 7. CDR3 loop: CATSDGQGPRETQYF. The DNA for the CDR3 is TGTGCCACCAGTGATGGACAGGGTCCGCGGGAGACCCAGTACTTC.

The V and J genes are TRBV2 and TRBJ1-5, with a weak D call TRBD1 (5 bases). This CDR3 contains 12 residues. Germline V gene lookup returns CDR1 SNHLY and CDR2 FYNNEI. Trimming took 8 bases from V and 6 from J, leaving 11 bases between them. The CDR3 DNA reads as TGTGCCAGCTCCACCGGGGGTCAGCCCCAGCATTTT. Its protein is CASSTGGQPQHF.

The V gene is TRBV7-2, the J gene TRBJ2-1, with D maybe TRBD2 (7 bases). The CDR3 extends over 16 amino acids. Germline CDR1 reads SGHTA; CDR2 reads FQGNSA. The V end lost 5 bases, the J end lost 12 bases, and 26 bases lay between the germline ends. CDR3 sequence reads: CASSRFPRGRHVGQFF. Written as DNA, the CDR3 is TGTGCCAGCAGCAGATTCCCGCGGGGGCGCCACGTGGGGCAGTTCTTC.

The chain's CDR3 is CASSYSIRYNSPLHF. The CDR3 region has the DNA TGTGCCAGCAGTTACTCGATACGGTATAATTCACCCCTCCACTTT. J is TRBJ1-6 and V is TRBV6-5; D is undetermined. Trimming removed 0 bases at V and 4 bases at J, with 7 bases between. The germline V gene encodes CDR1 MNHEY and CDR2 SVGAGI. The CDR3 has 15 amino acids.